These 32 T cell receptor beta chains were sequenced from one sample in a study of cytomegalovirus exposure and HLA in healthy donors. Repertoires were generated with immunoSEQ multiplex PCR, while TCRdb's copy carries only in-frame clones and drops some. The data hold about 73,000 clones, with approximately 90% observed a single time. Sequenced material: PBMCs. The receptors derive from a woman between 18 and 29 years old in good health and CMV-seropositive.

This rearrangement joins TRBV7-6 to TRBJ2-1; 10 positions agree with TRBD1. The CDR3 has 17 amino acids. Losses at the gene ends were 7 bases for V and 7 bases for J; bases not matched to a gene: 16. CDR1 is SGHVS, CDR2 FNYEAQ, per germline. The CDR3 region is CASKPSLPGQGRNEQFF. CDR3 nucleotides: TGTGCCAGCAAACCCAGCCTACCGGGACAGGGGCGGAATGAGCAGTTCTTC.

The V call is TRBV28, the J call TRBJ2-7; 10 bases line up with TRBD2. Germline CDR1 and CDR2: MDHEN and SYDVKM. The CDR3 loop spans 17 amino acids. Unmatched junction bases numbered 12, after V lost 6 bases and J lost 1 base. CDR3 bases: TGTGCCAGCAGCCCGAGCCCTAGCGGGAGTTGGTCCTACGAGCAGTACTTC. It specifies CASSPSPSGSWSYEQYF.

CDR3 nucleotides: TGTGCCAGCAGCGTAGATGGGGGGGATGGCGAGCAGTACTTC. Amino acids: CASSVDGGDGEQYF. The chain combines TRBV9 with TRBJ2-7; 7 bases match TRBD2. Germline trimming cut 0 bases from V and 6 bases from J; bases unmatched to any gene: 6. Germline loops: CDR1 SGDLS, CDR2 YYNGEE. The CDR3 sequence is 14 residues long. Looking up the rest from reference TRBV9 and TRBJ2-7 gives the full variable domain: DSGVTQTPKHLITATGQRVTLRCSPRSGDLSVYWYQQSLDQGLQFLIQYYNGEERAKGNILERFSAQQFPDLHSELNLSSLELGDSALYFCASSVDGGDGEQYFGPGTRLTVT.

About this clone itself: Other DNA sequences in the same sample also yield this CDR3. V is TRBV7-9 and J is TRBJ2-3; D ambiguous. The CDR3 is made up of 11 amino acids. CDR1 SEHNR and CDR2 FQNEAQ come from the germline V gene (reference sequence). The V end was cut by 5 bases, the J end by 3 bases, with 3 bases between. This chain's CDR3 is CASSLTDTQYF. As DNA, the CDR3 is TGTGCCAGCAGCCTGACAGATACGCAGTATTTT.

This chain uses TRBV5-5 with TRBJ2-2, with TRBD1 as a possible D gene (6 bases). Trimming pared 2 bases from V and 2 bases from J, leaving 10 bases between. Germline CDR1 and CDR2: SGHKS and YYEKEE (reference sequence). This CDR3 has 15 amino acids. For the CDR3, the DNA is TGTGCCAGCAGCTTAGGGACACCAAACACCGGGGAGCTGTTTTTT. Protein: CASSLGTPNTGELFF.

This chain links TRBV27 with TRBJ2-3; TRBD2 agrees at 8 bases. The CDR3 has 13 residues. The V gene end was trimmed by 7 bases and the J gene end by 5 bases; junction bases not matched to a gene: 5. Germline V gene sequence: CDR1 MNHEY, CDR2 SMNVEV (reference sequence). The CDR3 loop is CASTPGGVDTQYF. CDR3 sequence (DNA): TGTGCCAGCACTCCGGGAGGGGTAGATACGCAGTATTTT.

This clone was seen a handful of times. The chain links TRBV6-5 to TRBJ2-7, with 8 positions matching TRBD1. With 6 bases clipped from V and 5 bases from J, the junction kept 3 bases outside the gene matches. The CDR3 is 12 amino acids. The germline gives CDR1 MNHEY, CDR2 SVGAGI. CDR3 in DNA: TGTGCCAGCAGCAGGACAGGGCACGAGCAGTACTTC. It yields the protein CASSRTGHEQYF.

The rearrangement uses TRBV4-3 and TRBJ1-1; 7 bases fit TRBD1. Trimming at V came to 0 bases and at J to 5 bases, leaving 18 bases not matched to a gene. Germline CDR1 LGHNA, CDR2 YSLEER. This CDR3 region has 19 residues. The CDR3 DNA follows: TGCGCCAGCAGCCAAGATCTGAGGGGCAGGGGGATTGGAGGAACTGAAGCTTTCTTT. Residues: CASSQDLRGRGIGGTEAFF.

This clone was seen just once. V usage is TRBV30 and J usage is TRBJ2-7; a possible D gene is TRBD1 (6 bases). The CDR3 runs 12 residues. Germline CDR1 GTSNPN, CDR2 SVGIG (reference sequence). V lost 5 bases, J lost 0 bases, and 8 bases lay in between. The CDR3 bases are TGTGCCTGGGGGACAAGCTCCTACGAGCAGTACTTC. This translates into CAWGTSSYEQYF.

The rearrangement uses TRBV19 and TRBJ1-1; 7 bases align to TRBD1. This CDR3 is built from 16 residues. Looked up from germline, CDR1 is LNHDA and CDR2 is SQIVND (reference sequence). The ends lost 7 bases at V and 1 base at J; junction bases unmatched: 12. The CDR3 reads CASTGARGVGNTEAFF. The CDR3 DNA is TGTGCCAGTACAGGGGCCAGGGGGGTTGGGAACACTGAAGCTTTCTTT.

V is TRBV29-1 and J is TRBJ2-5; 13 bases are shared with TRBD2. Looked up from germline, CDR1 is SQVTM and CDR2 is ANQGSEA. The CDR3 runs 17 residues. Unmatched junction bases numbered 11, after V lost 2 bases and J lost 5 bases. The CDR3 nucleotides are TGCAGCGTTGAAACCATTCGGACTAGCGGGAGTGTGGAGACCCAGTACTTC. Protein: CSVETIRTSGSVETQYF.

The chain is built from TRBV7-9 and TRBJ1-1; 9 bases match TRBD1. This CDR3 contains 14 residues. Germline-derived CDR1 and CDR2 are SEHNR and FQNEAQ (reference sequence). The ends lost 5 bases at V and 12 bases at J; junction bases unmatched: 13. The CDR3 coding sequence is TGTGCCAGCAGCCGAGAGGATCGGGGACAGGGATCTTTCTTT. Its protein product is CASSREDRGQGSFF.

This rearrangement joins TRBV4-1 to TRBJ1-2; 7 nucleotides align to TRBD1. Germline CDR1 and CDR2: MGHRA and YSYEKL. The V and J ends lost 3 bases and 6 bases, in that order; junction bases with no gene match: 7. The CDR3 length is 14 residues. This chain's CDR3 is CASSHEQGKNGYTF. Written as DNA, the CDR3 is TGCGCCAGCAGCCACGAACAGGGGAAAAATGGCTACACCTTC.

The chain recombines TRBV5-5 with TRBJ2-7, with D perhaps matching TRBD2 (6 bases). The ends were cut back, 0 bases at V and 0 bases at J, with 10 bases in the middle. CDR3 length: 15 amino acids. Germline V gene lookup returns CDR1 SGHKS and CDR2 YYEKEE (reference sequence). The CDR3 sequence is CASSLAGGNSYEQYF. In DNA, the CDR3 is TGTGCCAGCAGCTTGGCCGGGGGTAACTCCTACGAGCAGTACTTC.

This clone was observed a single time. This chain uses TRBV10-3 with TRBJ2-5, with D unclear. V shed 4 bases and J shed 2 bases, with 5 bases lying between them. Germline V gene data show CDR1 as ENHRY and CDR2 as SYGVKD. This CDR3 contains 12 residues. The CDR3 here is CAISAEQETQYF. CDR3 nucleotide sequence: TGTGCCATCAGTGCTGAGCAAGAGACCCAGTACTTC.

The rearrangement uses TRBV30 and TRBJ1-1; D might be TRBD1 (5 bases). The germline V and J ends were trimmed by 1 base and 5 bases, with 17 bases remaining between them. Germline assignment: CDR1 GTSNPN and CDR2 SVGIG (reference sequence). The CDR3 loop spans 15 amino acids. CDR3 sequence reads: CAWSEDERGPTEAFF. The CDR3 DNA sequence: TGTGCCTGGAGTGAAGACGAAAGGGGCCCAACTGAAGCTTTCTTT.

The chain joins TRBV27 to TRBJ1-1, with D tentatively TRBD1 (5 bases). V was pared by 0 bases and J by 4 bases, with 15 bases between. The germline CDR1 and CDR2 sequences are MNHEY and SMNVEV (reference sequence). This CDR3 comprises 16 residues. In nucleotides, the CDR3 is TGTGCCAGCAGTTTATCGCTAATCGGGGGGATCACTGAAGCTTTCTTT. Translation gives CASSLSLIGGITEAFF.

The chain is built from TRBV5-1 and TRBJ2-7; a weak D match, TRBD1 (6 bases). The germline CDR1 and CDR2 sequences are SGHRS and YFSETQ. V lost 4 bases and J lost 3, with 14 bases in between. The CDR3 runs 14 residues. This chain's CDR3 is CASSLQGMVYEQYF. The CDR3 region has the DNA TGCGCCAGCAGCCTACAGGGTATGGTCTACGAGCAGTACTTC.

The chain recombines TRBV19 with TRBJ1-1; TRBD1 might be the D (5 bases). The germline V and J ends were trimmed by 1 base and 3 bases, with 9 bases remaining between them. Germline values: CDR1 LNHDA, CDR2 SQIVND (reference sequence). The CDR3 is 14 amino acids. The CDR3 DNA sequence: TGTGCCAGTAGTATAGGGTCAGGGTACACTGAAGCTTTCTTT. It specifies CASSIGSGYTEAFF.

This chain joins TRBV10-3 and TRBJ2-3, with TRBD2 matching over 8 bases. V dropped 6 bases and J dropped 4; count of bases not matched to a gene: 6. Germline CDR1 and CDR2: ENHRY and SYGVKD. The CDR3 covers 14 residues. The CDR3 reads CAIRGAGAADTQYF. CDR3 bases: TGTGCCATCAGGGGAGCGGGGGCCGCAGATACGCAGTATTTT.

The CDR3, as DNA: TGTGCCAGCAGCTTAAGACCGGGACAGGGGGAGAATGAGCAGTTCTTC. Protein product: CASSLRPGQGENEQFF. The chain couples TRBV7-9 to TRBJ2-1; TRBD1 aligns across 11 bases. The CDR3 spans 16 residues. After removal of 2 bases from V and 7 bases from J, the junction contained 7 bases not matched to a gene. The germline gives CDR1 SEHNR, CDR2 FQNEAQ (reference sequence).

This chain connects TRBV30 to TRBJ2-1; D not resolved. CDR1 and CDR2 (germline): GTSNPN, SVGIG (reference sequence). This CDR3 contains 15 residues. V was clipped by 0 bases and J by 5 bases, with 14 bases between them. CDR3 residues: CAWSVPWAPNNEQFF. DNA of the CDR3: TGTGCCTGGAGTGTACCCTGGGCGCCCAACAATGAGCAGTTCTTC.

This chain links TRBV4-3 with TRBJ1-1, with D possibly TRBD1 on 5 matching bases. V was shortened by 3 bases and J by 8 bases, with 13 bases between the two germline ends. CDR1 and CDR2 (germline): LGHNA, YSLEER. CDR3 length: 13 residues. CDR3 nucleotide sequence: TGCGCCAGCAGCCATTTGGGGCGCGAAGAAGCTTTCTTT. It translates to CASSHLGREEAFF.

The chain employs TRBV7-2 and TRBJ2-7; a weak D match, TRBD1 (5 bases). The CDR3 is 13 residues long. Trimming stripped 5 bases from V and 6 bases from J, with 14 bases between. Germline CDR1 reads SGHTA; CDR2 reads FQGNSA. The CDR3: CASSRFNRGEQYF. CDR3 coding DNA: TGTGCCAGCAGCCGATTTAATAGGGGCGAGCAGTACTTC.

The J gene is TRBJ2-7, the V gene TRBV7-9, with 10 positions matching TRBD2. This CDR3 region has 15 residues. V gave up 7 bases and J gave up 5 bases; unmatched junction bases: 11. CDR1 is SEHNR, CDR2 FQNEAQ, per germline (reference sequence). CDR3 DNA: TGTGCCAGCACCCGGTACGGGACTAGCGAGGACGAGCAGTACTTC. Translation: CASTRYGTSEDEQYF.

The V and J genes are TRBV25-1 and TRBJ2-5; D uncertain. Trimming removed 4 bases from V and 2 bases from J, with 2 bases in between. From germline, CDR1 is MGHDK and CDR2 SYGVNS. This CDR3 has 11 amino acids. The CDR3 region has the DNA TGTGCCAGCAGTGCTCAAGAGACCCAGTACTTC. Translation: CASSAQETQYF.

V and J are TRBV27 and TRBJ2-2; TRBD2 might be the D (5 bases). Trimming removed 2 bases from V and 4 bases from J, with 11 bases in between. CDR3 length: 15 residues. Germline loops: CDR1 MNHEY, CDR2 SMNVEV (reference sequence). CDR3 region: CASSLDRDLTGELFF. CDR3 in DNA: TGTGCCAGCAGTTTAGATCGGGATCTCACCGGGGAGCTGTTTTTT.

The J gene is TRBJ2-3, the V gene TRBV27; no definite D call. The V gene lost 6 bases and the J gene lost 12 bases, with 4 bases spanning the gap. Per the germline V gene, CDR1 is MNHEY and CDR2 is SMNVEV (reference sequence). The CDR3 runs to 8 residues. CDR3 nucleotide sequence: TGTGCCAGCAGCTACCAGTATTTT. Residues: CASSYQYF.

The genes are TRBV9 and TRBJ2-1, with D possibly matching TRBD1 (6 bases). The CDR3 sequence is 16 residues long. Germline CDR1 and CDR2: SGDLS and YYNGEE. V was pared by 3 bases and J by 5 bases, with 18 bases between. CDR3 protein: CASSAGQYGGHNEQFF. DNA of the CDR3: TGTGCCAGCAGCGCAGGACAGTACGGAGGTCACAATGAGCAGTTCTTC.

The chain couples TRBV27 to TRBJ2-7; the match to TRBD1 covers 8 bases. The germline V gene has CDR1 MNHEY and CDR2 SMNVEV (reference sequence). With 5 bases clipped from V and 6 bases from J, the junction kept 6 bases outside the gene matches. The CDR3 runs to 13 residues. The CDR3 sequence: CASSDRGLFEQYF. The DNA of the CDR3 is TGTGCCAGCAGTGACAGGGGTCTGTTCGAGCAGTACTTC.

CDR3 nucleotides: TGTGCCAGCAGCGTCCTACCAGTCTGGGGGGAAGGTGAAAAACTGTTTTTT. Translation gives CASSVLPVWGEGEKLFF. The V and J genes are TRBV9 and TRBJ1-4, with D perhaps matching TRBD1 (5 bases). Germline V gives CDR1 SGDLS, CDR2 YYNGEE. V lost 2 bases to trimming and J lost 7 bases, with 21 bases between them. CDR3 size: 17 residues.

The V and J genes are TRBV19 and TRBJ2-5; TRBD2 matches at 9 bases. The germline V gene has CDR1 LNHDA and CDR2 SQIVND (reference sequence). This CDR3 region has 16 residues. Trimming at V came to 5 bases and at J to 4 bases, leaving 11 bases not matched to a gene. CDR3 DNA sequence: TGTGCCAGTAGTCTCCGGGGCGGGAGGGCCGGAGAGACCCAGTACTTC. It specifies CASSLRGGRAGETQYF.